The clone carrying this T cell receptor beta chain was found once. Its antigen is unknown. The data derive from a study of regulatory T cells in long-lasting Graves disease. Through Arm-PCR of CDR3 regions and iRepertoire HTBI primers, TCR beta libraries were built. As processed by the authors: Overall, samples carried roughly 60 TRBV and about 14 TRBJ segments. TCRdb ran MiXCR on the multiplex PCR reads and lists one entry per CDR3 protein. TCRdb, rather than the study authors, made the V and J calls. The sample holds around 400,000 distinct CDR3 sequences, roughly a quarter seen once. Overall study findings and caveats: Clonotypes that were public and shared totalled 2,500 to 3,500 in persistent patients versus 800 to 1,000 in new patients.

The time point was: persistent/refractory GD, antithyroid drugs over 5 years with positive TRAb. There was RNA extracted from PBMCs, and the TCR library was made from it. The V gene's germline CDR1 is MNHEY and CDR2 SMNVEV (reference sequence). This CDR3 comprises 15 residues. V trimming: 5 bases; J trimming: 7 bases; junction bases outside the gene matches: 11. V is TRBV27 and J is TRBJ1-5; TRBD1 aligns across 7 bases. Sequencing was performed on peripheral blood mononuclear cells (PBMCs), taken when the disease was refractory, from a patient treated with antithyroid drugs. This receptor was taken from a female donor with Graves disease. This CDR3 is CASSPQTGVGQPQHF. The DNA for the CDR3 is TGTGCCAGCAGTCCCCAAACAGGGGTCGGGCAGCCCCAGCATTTT.